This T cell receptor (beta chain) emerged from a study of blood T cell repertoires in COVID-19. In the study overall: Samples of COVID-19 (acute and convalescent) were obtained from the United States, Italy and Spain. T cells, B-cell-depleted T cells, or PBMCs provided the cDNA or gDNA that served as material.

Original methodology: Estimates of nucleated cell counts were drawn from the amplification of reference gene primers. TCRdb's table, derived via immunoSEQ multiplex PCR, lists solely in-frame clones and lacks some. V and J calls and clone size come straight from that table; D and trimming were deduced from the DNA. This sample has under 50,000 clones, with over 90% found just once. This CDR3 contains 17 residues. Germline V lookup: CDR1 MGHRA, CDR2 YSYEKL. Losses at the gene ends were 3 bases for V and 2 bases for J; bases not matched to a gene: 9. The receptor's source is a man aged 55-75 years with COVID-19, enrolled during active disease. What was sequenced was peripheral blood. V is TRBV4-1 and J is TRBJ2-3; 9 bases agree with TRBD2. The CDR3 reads CASSQTQRGEDTDTQYF. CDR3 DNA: TGCGCCAGCAGCCAGACCCAGCGGGGGGAGGACACAGATACGCAGTATTTT.